This TCR beta chain was documented in a study of Tregs in tolerant kidney transplant recipients (dated 2019 in TCRdb). At the level of the whole study: Transplants used related donors with nonmyeloablative bone marrow transplantation; mixed chimerism was transient in the human trials. TCRbeta sequencing was used in the study to identify donor-specific regulatory T cells before combined kidney and bone marrow transplantation, and the identified cells were then tracked after transplant.

Genomic DNA was extracted from sorted cells with the QIAGEN DNeasy Blood and Tissue Kit for TCRbeta CDR3 sequencing. High-throughput TCRbeta CDR3 sequencing was carried out commercially through immunoSEQ, with PCR amplification with bias correction and internal controls included. Per the source publication's procedure: A unique productive TCRbeta sequence was defined by the CDR3 nucleotide sequence when primers matched, and otherwise by the CDR3 amino acid sequence together with the Vbeta and Jbeta genes. As a correction for sorting error, sequences shared between sorted populations at a frequency ratio of 2:1 or less were discarded, and the remaining shared sequences were assigned to the higher population. A sequence counted as donor-reactive if, in CFSE-low cells, the sequence had a frequency of at least 0.01% and was expanded at least 5-fold compared with unstimulated cells. Repertoire divergence was quantified by Jensen-Shannon divergence calculated from the top 100 TCRbeta sequences ranked by frequency. For samples with multiple sequencing runs, sorting error was corrected separately for each run before the runs were pooled. In its TCRdb copy, this immuneACCESS table keeps in-frame sequences only and misses some clones. Where compared with another copy, unresolved V genes explain less than half of these, and the others have no known cause. V, J and clone size were drawn from that table, and D and trimming were deduced from the DNA. The sample's clone listing holds more than 45,000 clones. Around 0.91% of the sample is held by the ten biggest clonotypes.

General study outcomes and caveats: The most biologically relevant and donor-specific TCRbeta repertoire appeared to be identified by expanding Tregs with activated donor B cells. The study was constrained by small patient numbers, and validation of the findings is required in larger populations and under other immunosuppression protocols. In tolerant patients, the expansion of donor-specific Tregs was greater than global Treg expansion, suggesting that the expansion was antigen-driven rather than nonspecific. Although technical replication error seemed to be minimal, the question of biological reproducibility was not addressed directly. Because the PCR primers were changed over time for some patients, nucleotide-level comparison could not be performed across the samples from those patients.

There are 13 amino acids in the CDR3, from cysteine to phenylalanine inclusive. Of the CDR3's DNA, 30 bases were read; they are in frame from base 1. V is shortened by 5 bases, J by 6 bases, and the region joining them spans 12 bases. The germline V gene specifies SGHTA as CDR1 and FQGTGA as CDR2. The time point label for this specimen denotes: blood sample drawn before combined kidney and bone marrow transplant. Unstimulated Tregs (CD4+CD25+CD127-), CD4+ non-Tregs (CD4+CD25-), CD4 and CD8 cells were FACS-sorted from thawed PBMCs. The patients were a few recipients of combined kidney and bone marrow transplants from the ITN036ST trial, and samples were available only from these trial subjects. Healthy control blood was processed by Ficoll density gradient to PBMCs and cryopreserved; patient PBMCs were collected before and after transplant. Turning to this clone: This receptor's antigen is unknown. The CDR3 end is not reached by the read, which stops 3 residues before it; the germline J gene fills it in.

The origin of this receptor is a human donor who received a combined kidney and bone marrow transplant. This receptor chain uses TRBV7-3 and TRBJ2-3; perhaps TRBD1 is the D gene, with 5 bases matching. The sample consisted of CD4+ T cells from blood, taken before the transplant. The CDR3 is CASSRGPWDTQYF. CDR3 DNA, as far as it was read: TGTGCCAGCAGCAGGGGCCCGTGGGATACG.